Below, 32 T cell receptor beta chains from the same sample are listed, as sequenced in a study of radiation and T cells in renal cell carcinoma. Time point indicated: baseline pretreatment blood. The treatment is: 15 Gy SBRT to primary tumor, nephrectomy 4 weeks later. Clones were sequenced by immunoSEQ multiplex PCR, and TCRdb holds only the in-frame ones, with some missing. This table has tens of thousands of clones, 82% appearing once. The starting material was blood, obtained from a patient whose treatment included radiotherapy and nephrectomy. These receptors all come from a man aged 60 to 69 with renal cell carcinoma.

As concerns this clone: A read error is possible here, since a much larger clone lies one base away. The V gene is TRBV6-5, the J gene TRBJ2-7; TRBD1 matches at 7 bases. This CDR3 is built from 11 residues. Germline assignment: CDR1 MNHEY and CDR2 SVGAGI. V lost 7 bases, J lost 6 bases, and 3 bases stayed unmatched. CDR3: CASIEGAEQYF. Here the CDR3 DNA reads TGTGCCAGCATCGAGGGGGCCGAGCAGTACTTC.

This clone was seen only once. V usage is TRBV5-5 and J usage is TRBJ2-2; 9 bases map to TRBD2. The CDR3 spans 17 residues. After removal of 1 base from V and 0 bases from J, the junction contained 4 bases not matched to a gene. Germline V gene sequence: CDR1 SGHKS, CDR2 YYEKEE (reference sequence). The CDR3 nucleotides are TGTGCCAGCAGCTTGTTTAGCGGGAGAACGAACACCGGGGAGCTGTTTTTT. This gives the protein CASSLFSGRTNTGELFF.

V is TRBV28 and J is TRBJ1-1, with D unclear. Trimming removed 6 bases from V and 1 base from J, with 15 bases in between. Germline V CDR1 and CDR2: MDHEN, SYDVKM. This CDR3 has 15 residues. The CDR3 sequence: CASRIGDDTNTEAFF. CDR3 in DNA: TGTGCCAGCAGGATAGGAGATGATACGAACACTGAAGCTTTCTTT.

This clone came up once. V usage is TRBV19 and J usage is TRBJ1-3; unclear D gene. V dropped 5 bases and J dropped 0 bases, with 8 bases sitting between them. The CDR3 extends over 14 amino acids. The germline gives CDR1 LNHDA, CDR2 SQIVND (reference sequence). The CDR3 reads CASSAATSGNTIYF. The CDR3 nucleotides are TGTGCCAGTAGTGCAGCTACCTCTGGAAACACCATATATTTT.

V and J are TRBV7-8 and TRBJ1-3; D is unresolved. The CDR3 sequence is 17 residues long. The V end lost 0 bases, the J end lost 0 bases, and 12 bases lay between the germline ends. Germline lookup yields CDR1 SGHVS and CDR2 FQNEAQ. The CDR3 loop is CASSLAPGMSSGNTIYF. In DNA form, the CDR3 reads TGTGCCAGCAGCTTAGCGCCCGGGATGAGCTCTGGAAACACCATATATTTT.

The chain is built from TRBV4-2 and TRBJ2-3; D gene ambiguous. The germline V and J ends were trimmed by 0 bases and 2 bases, with 15 bases remaining between them. Germline CDR1 LGHNA, CDR2 YNFKEQ. The CDR3 runs 17 residues. This chain's CDR3 is CASSQEVGLHHTDTQYF. The CDR3 region has the DNA TGTGCCAGCAGCCAAGAGGTGGGTCTCCACCACACAGATACGCAGTATTTT.

The rearrangement links TRBV28 to TRBJ2-1, with TRBD1 identical over 12 bases. Germline V gene sequence: CDR1 MDHEN, CDR2 SYDVKM. The J segment lost 8 bases and the V segment lost 3 bases, leaving 20 bases of the junction unmatched. This CDR3 region has 20 residues. DNA for the CDR3: TGTGCCAGCAGTTTTCCCCTCAGCGTAGGTCGGGACAGGGGGCCCTATGAGCAGTTCTTC. Its protein is CASSFPLSVGRDRGPYEQFF.

The V gene is TRBV7-9, the J gene TRBJ2-7, with a tentative D call TRBD2 (5 bases). With 1 base removed from V and 6 bases from J, the gap between germline ends came to 7 bases. Germline V gives CDR1 SEHNR, CDR2 FQNEAQ (reference sequence). The CDR3 has 12 residues. CDR3 bases: TGTGCCAGCAGCTTAGAACGGGGCGAGCAGTACTTC. Residues: CASSLERGEQYF. Filled out from reference TRBV7-9 and TRBJ2-7, the complete variable domain reads DTGVSQNPRHKITKRGQNVTFRCDPISEHNRLYWYRQTLGQGPEFLTYFQNEAQLEKSRLLSDRFSAERPKGSFSTLEIQRTEQGDSAMYLCASSLERGEQYFGPGTRLTVT.

J is TRBJ2-7 and V is TRBV29-1; D not resolved. The V end lost 4 bases, the J end lost 2 bases, and 15 bases lay between the germline ends. CDR1 and CDR2 from the germline V gene are SQVTM and ANQGSEA. CDR3 length equals 14 residues. CDR3 bases: TGCAGCGTTGTCGTCACAGCTTCTACCTACGAGCAGTACTTC. Translated: CSVVVTASTYEQYF.

The V gene is TRBV25-1, the J gene TRBJ2-5; 8 nucleotides align to TRBD1. Germline assignment: CDR1 MGHDK and CDR2 SYGVNS. Germline trimming cut 7 bases from V and 0 bases from J; bases unmatched to any gene: 10. The CDR3 extends over 16 amino acids. The CDR3 coding sequence is TGTGCCAGCACACACGGTCAGGGGGCGGACCAAGAGACCCAGTACTTC. This translates into CASTHGQGADQETQYF.

The genes are TRBV7-2 and TRBJ1-3; the match to TRBD1 covers 7 bases. V lost 0 bases and J lost 0; bases outside the gene matches: 8. There are 18 residues in the CDR3. Germline loops: CDR1 SGHTA, CDR2 FQGNSA. CDR3 coding DNA: TGTGCCAGCAGCTTAGCATCCGGACAGGTCAGCTCTGGAAACACCATATATTTT. Translated, it gives CASSLASGQVSSGNTIYF. The full variable domain, its missing parts supplied by reference TRBV7-2 and TRBJ1-3, is GAGVSQSPSNKVTEKGKDVELRCDPISGHTALYWYRQSLGQGLEFLIYFQGNSAPDKSGLPSDRFSAERTGGSVSTLTIQRTQQEDSAVYLCASSLASGQVSSGNTIYFGEGSWLTVV.

V usage is TRBV27 and J usage is TRBJ2-7, with a possible D match to TRBD1 (5 bases). The V and J ends lost 2 bases and 2 bases respectively, with 7 bases between them. Germline CDR1 and CDR2: MNHEY and SMNVEV (reference sequence). The CDR3 runs 13 residues. CDR3 in DNA: TGTGCCAGCAGTTTACAGGGCACCTACGAGCAGTACTTC. The encoded protein is CASSLQGTYEQYF.

The V and J genes are TRBV7-9 and TRBJ1-2; possibly TRBD1 for D (6 bases). Germline V gene lookup returns CDR1 SEHNR and CDR2 FQNEAQ (reference sequence). The CDR3 is 13 amino acids. Trimming left V 3 bases short and J 2 bases short, with 7 bases between. The CDR3 DNA reads TGTGCCAGCAGCTTCAGGGGCAACTATGGCTACACCTTC. Protein sequence: CASSFRGNYGYTF.

The chain uses TRBV4-1 and TRBJ2-7; D uncertain. The CDR3 loop spans 13 amino acids. In germline, CDR1 is MGHRA, CDR2 YSYEKL. V lost 2 bases and J 6 bases, leaving 11 bases between the germline ends. For the CDR3, the DNA is TGCGCCAGCAGCCAATTCGGTAGGAGCGAGCAGTACTTC. Protein product: CASSQFGRSEQYF.

The gene calls are TRBV18 and TRBJ2-5; D is unresolved. From germline, CDR1 is KGHSH and CDR2 LQKENI. The ends were cut back, 3 bases at V and 2 bases at J, with 7 bases in the middle. The CDR3 has 13 residues. CDR3 sequence: CASSPGAQETQYF. CDR3 bases: TGTGCCAGCTCACCCGGTGCTCAAGAGACCCAGTACTTC. Drawing the rest from reference TRBV18 and TRBJ2-5, the complete variable domain is NAGVMQNPRHLVRRRGQEARLRCSPMKGHSHVYWYRQLPEEGLKFMVYLQKENIIDESGMPKERFSAEFPKEGPSILRIQQVVRGDSAAYFCASSPGAQETQYFGPGTRLLVL.

The V gene is TRBV28, the J gene TRBJ1-5, with D possibly being TRBD1 (5 bases). This CDR3 contains 13 residues. With 5 bases removed from V and 7 bases from J, the gap between germline ends came to 12 bases. CDR1 and CDR2 from the germline V gene are MDHEN and SYDVKM. The CDR3 region is CASSPGQWQPQHF. The CDR3 nucleotides are TGTGCCAGCAGTCCGGGGCAGTGGCAGCCCCAGCATTTT.

CDR3 bases: TGTGCCAGCAGTTTATCTGCCAGGGCGGGAGTTTATGGCTACACCTTC. Translated: CASSLSARAGVYGYTF. V is TRBV27 and J is TRBJ1-2; possible D gene TRBD1, 5 bases. The ends were cut back, 0 bases at V and 5 bases at J, with 16 bases in the middle. The CDR3 length is 16 residues. Looked up from germline, CDR1 is MNHEY and CDR2 is SMNVEV (reference sequence).

The rearrangement uses TRBV4-1 and TRBJ2-1; 7 bases map to TRBD2. The CDR3 is made up of 16 amino acids. Germline V gene lookup returns CDR1 MGHRA and CDR2 YSYEKL. The V and J ends lost 0 bases and 5 bases, in that order; junction bases with no gene match: 7. The CDR3: CASSQEGLADHNEQFF. DNA of the CDR3: TGCGCCAGCAGCCAAGAAGGGCTAGCGGATCACAATGAGCAGTTCTTC.

The chain combines TRBV29-1 with TRBJ2-2; 8 bases are shared with TRBD2. CDR3 size: 14 residues. V lost 6 bases, J lost 1 base, and 4 bases stayed unmatched. The germline gives CDR1 SQVTM, CDR2 ANQGSEA. CDR3 amino acids: CSVRSGRNTGELFF. The CDR3, as DNA: TGCAGCGTACGAAGCGGGAGGAACACCGGGGAGCTGTTTTTT.

The chain combines TRBV11-2 with TRBJ2-3; tentatively, D is TRBD2 (6 bases). The CDR3 extends over 16 amino acids. Trimming took 5 bases from V and 0 from J, leaving 15 bases between them. Germline V gene lookup returns CDR1 SGHAT and CDR2 FQNNGV. CDR3 DNA sequence: TGTGCCAGCAGCCCCATTGGCGGGGCAAGCACAGATACGCAGTATTTT. Encoded protein: CASSPIGGASTDTQYF.

A remark on this clone: Other DNA sequences in this sample translate to the same CDR3. This chain joins TRBV5-1 and TRBJ2-3; D call uncertain. CDR1 is SGHRS and CDR2 is YFSETQ in the germline V gene. This CDR3 comprises 14 residues. Between the trimmed V and J ends, which lost 2 bases and 3 bases, there was a span of 10 bases. DNA of the CDR3: TGCGCCAGCAGCTTAGAAGCCGTTACAGATACGCAGTATTTT. Encoded protein: CASSLEAVTDTQYF.

The chain employs TRBV6-1 and TRBJ2-3; 8 nucleotides agree with TRBD2. V shed 1 base and J 5 bases; nucleotides not matched to a gene: 5. Per germline, CDR1 MNHNS and CDR2 SASEGT. CDR3 length: 15 amino acids. For the CDR3, the DNA is TGTGCCAGCAGTGAAGGGACTAGCAGCGTAGATACGCAGTATTTT. Translation: CASSEGTSSVDTQYF.

The rearrangement uses TRBV2 and TRBJ2-3; 9 nucleotides agree with TRBD1. The CDR3 runs 14 residues. Germline V gene lookup returns CDR1 SNHLY and CDR2 FYNNEI. V trimming: 6 bases; J trimming: 9 bases; junction bases outside the gene matches: 10. CDR3 coding DNA: TGTGCCAGCAGCCCTAGACAGGGGGTTCAGACGCAGTATTTT. Residues: CASSPRQGVQTQYF.

This chain links TRBV30 with TRBJ2-3, with a possible D match to TRBD2 (7 bases). The V gene lost 0 bases and the J gene lost 4 bases, with 11 bases spanning the gap. The CDR3 runs to 14 residues. Germline values: CDR1 GTSNPN, CDR2 SVGIG (reference sequence). The CDR3 DNA reads as TGTGCCTGGAGTGTACAGGGAGGGTCAGATACGCAGTATTTT. Translation gives CAWSVQGGSDTQYF.

This clone has a single count. This CDR3 is CASSWGREGDEQYF. The CDR3 DNA sequence: TGCGCCAGCAGCTGGGGGCGGGAGGGCGACGAGCAGTACTTC. This chain uses TRBV5-1 with TRBJ2-7; the match to TRBD2 covers 9 bases. V was clipped by 3 bases and J by 5 bases; unmatched bases: 6. CDR1 is SGHRS and CDR2 is YFSETQ in the germline V gene. The CDR3 runs to 14 residues.

The chain has TRBV19 and TRBJ2-5, with TRBD2 identical over 15 bases. The CDR3 extends over 17 amino acids. V dropped 4 bases and J dropped 4; count of bases not matched to a gene: 7. CDR1 is LNHDA and CDR2 is SQIVND in the germline V gene (reference sequence). CDR3: CASSTGLAGGQGETQYF. DNA of the CDR3: TGTGCCAGTAGTACCGGACTAGCGGGAGGGCAGGGAGAGACCCAGTACTTC. The full variable domain, with the rest looked up from reference TRBV19 and TRBJ2-5, is DGGITQSPKYLFRKEGQNVTLSCEQNLNHDAMYWYRQDPGQGLRLIYYSQIVNDFQKGDIAEGYSVSREKKESFPLTVTSAQKNPTAFYLCASSTGLAGGQGETQYFGPGTRLLVL.

V gene TRBV11-2 combines with J gene TRBJ2-4; D possibly corresponds to TRBD1 (5 bases). Germline values: CDR1 SGHAT, CDR2 FQNNGV. The V gene lost 10 bases and the J gene lost 2 bases, with 12 bases spanning the gap. This CDR3 contains 13 residues. CDR3 in amino acids: CATIRQSKNIQYF. The CDR3 nucleotides are TGTGCCACCATTAGACAGTCCAAAAACATTCAGTACTTC.

The chain links TRBV19 to TRBJ2-5; D remains unclear. V was shortened by 6 bases and J by 2 bases, with 10 bases between the two germline ends. The CDR3 length is 13 residues. Germline V gene data show CDR1 as LNHDA and CDR2 as SQIVND (reference sequence). This CDR3 reads CASRFQQQETQYF. The CDR3 region has the DNA TGTGCCAGTAGGTTCCAACAACAAGAGACCCAGTACTTC.

V gene TRBV5-4 combines with J gene TRBJ2-5; possibly TRBD1 or TRBD2 for D (6 bases each). The CDR3 runs 14 residues. V was shortened by 3 bases and J by 5 bases, with 14 bases between the two germline ends. Per germline, CDR1 SGHNT and CDR2 YYREEE (reference sequence). Written as DNA, the CDR3 is TGTGCCAGCAGCTCCGGGGGCCGGGGGGAGACCCAGTACTTC. This gives the protein CASSSGGRGETQYF. Full variable domain (missing parts from reference TRBV5-4 and TRBJ2-5): ETGVTQSPTHLIKTRGQQVTLRCSSQSGHNTVSWYQQALGQGPQFIFQYYREEENGRGNFPPRFSGLQFPNYSSELNVNALELDDSALYLCASSSGGRGETQYFGPGTRLLVL.

The chain employs TRBV5-1 and TRBJ2-7, with 9 bases lining up with TRBD1. CDR1 is SGHRS and CDR2 is YFSETQ in the germline V gene. Losses at the gene ends were 4 bases for V and 3 bases for J; bases not matched to a gene: 5. The CDR3 is 14 residues long. The CDR3 DNA reads as TGCGCCAGCAGCGATCCGGGACAGGGCTACGAGCAGTACTTC. This sequence encodes CASSDPGQGYEQYF.

The J gene is TRBJ1-5, the V gene TRBV7-9, with 8 positions matching TRBD1. There are 15 residues in the CDR3. J was trimmed by 3 bases and V by 4 bases; bases with no gene match: 5. Per the germline V gene, CDR1 is SEHNR and CDR2 is FQNEAQ (reference sequence). This chain's CDR3 is CASSSTGEDNQPQHF. The CDR3, as DNA: TGTGCCAGCAGCTCGACAGGGGAGGACAATCAGCCCCAGCATTTT.

The chain couples TRBV29-1 to TRBJ2-7; D might be TRBD1 (5 bases). This CDR3 spans 13 amino acids. The ends were cut back, 7 bases at V and 0 bases at J, with 13 bases in the middle. Per germline, CDR1 SQVTM and CDR2 ANQGSEA. DNA of the CDR3: TGCAGCGCCAGGGTAATCGGCTCCTACGAGCAGTACTTC. This codes for CSARVIGSYEQYF.